These T cell receptor beta chains were read from a single sample in a study of cytotoxic CD8 clonotypes in ibrutinib-treated CLL. TCRdb's copy holds only in-frame clones and misses some; the assay was immunoSEQ multiplex PCR. The sample contains roughly 100,000 clones, about 72% of which appear only once. This sample comprised PBMCs, obtained after 12 months of ibrutinib treatment. These receptor sequences come from a human donor with chronic lymphocytic leukemia. Each CDR3 is given with its conserved first and last residue. D genes are given only for firm matches. Rows may omit the clone size; those that give it use once, few, many or a size class.

v_call	j_call	clone_size	d_call	cdr3_nt	cdr3_aa
TRBV10-3	TRBJ2-5	.	TRBD1	TGTGCCATCAGGCCCGAGACAGGGGAAGAGACCCAGTACTTC	CAIRPETGEETQYF
TRBV9	TRBJ1-6	.	.	TGTGCCAGCAGCGTAGGGTACGGGTATAATTCACCCCTCCACTTT	CASSVGYGYNSPLHF
TRBV5-1	TRBJ2-5	.	.	TGCGCCAGCAGCTTGGAGGGGGTCGGGTGGGAGACCCAGTACTTC	CASSLEGVGWETQYF
TRBV7-6	TRBJ2-2	.	.	TGTGCCAGCAGCTTAGCGGCCAGACCCGTGAACACCGGGGAGCTGTTTTTT	CASSLAARPVNTGELFF
TRBV7-9	TRBJ2-6	.	.	TGTGCCAGCAGCCTGAGCTCTGGGGCCAACGTCCTGACTTTC	CASSLSSGANVLTF
TRBV4-1	TRBJ1-2	.	TRBD1	TGCGCCAGCAGCCGACAGGGGACAAACTCGGCAAGGGGCTACACCTTC	CASSRQGTNSARGYTF
TRBV20-1	TRBJ2-7	few	.	TGCAGTGCCGTTCAGGGTGTACTAGGGTACTTC	CSAVQGVLGYF
TRBV5-1	TRBJ1-2	.	.	TGCGCCAGCAGCTTGTATACAGGGCAGGGAGATGGCTACACCTTC	CASSLYTGQGDGYTF
TRBV10-3	TRBJ1-1	.	.	TGTGCCATCAGGGAGGTGAACACTGAAGCTTTCTTT	CAIREVNTEAFF
TRBV12-5	TRBJ2-1	once	.	TGTGCTAGTGGCCCGAGACAGTTCCCCAATGAGCAGTTCTTC	CASGPRQFPNEQFF
TRBV28	TRBJ1-1	once	.	TGTGCCAGCAGTTGGTACAAAGGAGTCGAAGCTTTCTTT	CASSWYKGVEAFF
TRBV4-1	TRBJ1-1	.	.	TGCGCCAGCAGGGGAAGGACAATGAACACTGAAGCTTTCTTT	CASRGRTMNTEAFF
TRBV5-1	TRBJ2-1	.	TRBD2	TGCGCCAGCAGCTTGGAACTAGCGGGGGGGCCTAGTGAGCAGTTCTTC	CASSLELAGGPSEQFF
TRBV7-3	TRBJ2-2	.	TRBD1	TGTGCCAGCAGCTTAATGACAGGGAGAGATTGGACTCACACCGGGGAGCTGTTTTTT	CASSLMTGRDWTHTGELFF
TRBV19	TRBJ1-1	.	.	TGTGCCAGTACTCTGGGGGGGGCTCGGACTGAAGCTTTCTTT	CASTLGGARTEAFF
TRBV5-6	TRBJ2-1	.	.	TGTGCCAGCAGCCGGGACTCTGGCCTTAGGAATGAGCAGTTCTTC	CASSRDSGLRNEQFF
TRBV2	TRBJ1-5	.	TRBD1	TGTGCCAGCAGTCGGACAGGGACGAATCAGCCCCAGCATTTT	CASSRTGTNQPQHF
TRBV7-3	TRBJ2-3	.	TRBD2	TGTGCCAGCAGCTCATCTAGCGGGGGTACAGATACGCAGTATTTT	CASSSSSGGTDTQYF
TRBV2	TRBJ1-1	few	TRBD1	TGTGCCAGCACCAGGGACAGGGGAGGGGGTGAAGCTTTCTTT	CASTRDRGGGEAFF
TRBV10-2	TRBJ2-6	.	TRBD1	TGCGCCAGCAGGCCACAGGGGGCTGGGGCCAACGTCCTGACTTTC	CASRPQGAGANVLTF
TRBV6-1	TRBJ1-4	.	.	TGTGCCAGCAGTGTTCTCGGGGGGCCGGGGGAAAAACTGTTTTTT	CASSVLGGPGEKLFF
TRBV18	TRBJ2-7	.	TRBD2	TGTGCCAGCTCACTCAGCGGGGGGGCCTCCTACGAGCAGTACTTC	CASSLSGGASYEQYF
TRBV20-1	TRBJ1-1	few	.	TGCAGTGCCACCGAAAGAACTGAAGCTTTCTTT	CSATERTEAFF
TRBV27	TRBJ1-1	.	.	TGTGCCAGCAGTTTATCGTGGGGGGAACGAGCTTTCTTT	CASSLSWGERAFF
TRBV14	TRBJ2-3	.	.	TGTGCCAGCAGCCAAGTTTTCGCAACGACCGTGGCAGATACGCAGTATTTT	CASSQVFATTVADTQYF
TRBV6-6	TRBJ1-1	few	.	TGTGCCAGCAGCCCGTCCCGGGGCACTGAAGCTTTCTTT	CASSPSRGTEAFF
TRBV11-2	TRBJ1-5	few	TRBD1	TGTGCCAGCAGCTTAGATGCGGGACAGGGCCCGCCCCAGCATTTT	CASSLDAGQGPPQHF
TRBV4-2	TRBJ1-5	few	.	TGTGCCAGCAGCCAAGAAACCCCTGAGGGGAGCAATCAGCCCCAGCATTTT	CASSQETPEGSNQPQHF
TRBV5-1	TRBJ2-3	.	.	TGCGCCAGCAGCCCGATAGCAGTTAGCACAGATACGCAGTATTTT	CASSPIAVSTDTQYF
TRBV19	TRBJ2-5	.	.	TGTGCCAGTAGTATTCAGGGGATGGGAGAGACCCAGTACTTC	CASSIQGMGETQYF
TRBV21-1	TRBJ1-2	few	.	TGTGCCAGCAGCAATCTGTCCCCCGAGCCTATCTATGGCTACACCTTC	CASSNLSPEPIYGYTF
TRBV25-1	TRBJ2-2	.	.	TGTGCCAGCAGTGAGGGGGCAGACCTCGGGGAGCTGTTTTTT	CASSEGADLGELFF
TRBV30	TRBJ1-2	.	TRBD1	TGTGCCTGCTCTCGACAGGGGAATGGCTACACCTTC	CACSRQGNGYTF
TRBV7-2	TRBJ1-6	.	.	TGTGCCAGCAGCCCCACCAAGCTAGCTTCACCCCTCCACTTT	CASSPTKLASPLHF
TRBV11-1	TRBJ2-2	.	.	TGTGCCAGCAGACCTAACACCGGGGAGCTGTTTTTT	CASRPNTGELFF
TRBV6-5	TRBJ1-5	.	.	TGTGCCAGCAGTCCCACGGGGTGGGGTCAGCCCCAGCATTTT	CASSPTGWGQPQHF
TRBV19	TRBJ1-2	.	.	TGTGCCAGTAGTATCGCAGGGAAGAACTATGGCTACACCTTC	CASSIAGKNYGYTF
TRBV6-1	TRBJ2-7	.	TRBD1	TGTGCCAGCAGTCGACAGGGGTACGAGCAGTACTTC	CASSRQGYEQYF
TRBV7-2	TRBJ1-2	.	.	TGTGCCAGCGCCAGTTATGGCTACACCTTC	CASASYGYTF
TRBV7-2	TRBJ2-3	.	TRBD2	TGTGCCAGCAACCGAGATAGCGGGGTAGGGACAGATACGCAGTATTTT	CASNRDSGVGTDTQYF
TRBV19	TRBJ1-1	few	.	TGTGCCAGTAACGCCGGGGGACTTCAGTCGAACACTGAAGCTTTCTTT	CASNAGGLQSNTEAFF
TRBV28	TRBJ2-3	.	.	TGTGCCGCACTGGCAGGGATGAGCCCAGATACGCAGTATTTT	CAALAGMSPDTQYF
TRBV5-1	TRBJ2-7	.	.	TGCGCCAGCCACCGGGACTTTTATTCCTACGAGCAGTACTTC	CASHRDFYSYEQYF
TRBV5-6	TRBJ1-1	few	.	TGTGCCAGCAGCACCTGGGGGGCGGGCACTGAAGCTTTCTTT	CASSTWGAGTEAFF
TRBV5-1	TRBJ2-7	few	.	TGCGCCAGCAGCTTCGCTCCGGGCCCCTACGAGCAGTACTTC	CASSFAPGPYEQYF
TRBV15	TRBJ2-7	few	.	TGTGCCACCAGCAGCCCAGGGGTCTCCTACGAGCAGTACTTC	CATSSPGVSYEQYF